These 18 T cell receptor beta chains share one sample of origin, sequenced in a study of blood T cell repertoires in COVID-19. The protocol was immunoSEQ multiplex PCR, while the TCRdb copy is restricted to in-frame clones and leaves out a portion. The repertoire holds about 200,000 clones, with 75% to 90% as singletons. The sample was PBMCs or T cells enriched from blood (not recorded which). These receptors were collected from a woman in her 30s who had been exposed to COVID-19.

Sample share makes this clone medium-sized. The chain uses TRBV4-1 and TRBJ1-6; 8 bases line up with TRBD1. J gave up 10 bases and V 2 bases, and 13 bases lay outside the gene matches. CDR3 length: 17 amino acids. From germline, CDR1 is MGHRA and CDR2 YSYEKL. CDR3 DNA: TGCGCCAGCAGCCAACAAGACCTGACAGGGGCGGGCTCACCCCTCCACTTT. It yields the protein CASSQQDLTGAGSPLHF.

V usage is TRBV5-1 and J usage is TRBJ1-1; 7 bases are a match to TRBD1. After removal of 2 bases from V and 5 bases from J, the junction contained 9 bases not matched to a gene. The germline V gene has CDR1 SGHRS and CDR2 YFSETQ. The CDR3 is 15 amino acids. CDR3 sequence (DNA): TGCGCCAGCAGCTTCTTCTCCGGGACAGCTACTGAAGCTTTCTTT. This codes for CASSFFSGTATEAFF.

This chain's CDR3 is CASSQEYSSGGAGRVEQYF. The CDR3 DNA reads as TGCGCCAGCAGCCAAGAATATAGTAGCGGGGGGGCCGGGAGAGTCGAGCAGTACTTC. V usage is TRBV4-1 and J usage is TRBJ2-7; TRBD2 matches 11 bases. This CDR3 contains 19 residues. The V segment lost 0 bases and the J segment 6 bases; nucleotides outside the gene matches: 16. CDR1 is MGHRA, CDR2 YSYEKL, per germline.

To note about this clone: A read error may produce the germline difference seen at one junction end. The rearrangement links TRBV18 to TRBJ1-2, with a weak D call TRBD1 (6 bases). There are 17 residues in the CDR3. Germline V gives CDR1 KGHSH, CDR2 LQKENI. The CDR3 DNA is TGTGCCAGCTCACATAAAACGCAGGGGTTTGGAAACTATGGCTACATCTTC. Its protein is CASSHKTQGFGNYGYIF.

The chain recombines TRBV6-1 with TRBJ2-4; TRBD1 is a possible D gene (6 bases). This CDR3 spans 18 amino acids. CDR1 is MNHNS, CDR2 SASEGT, per germline. V was clipped by 3 bases and J by 0 bases, with 18 bases between them. This chain's CDR3 is CASSDLGWGHQAKNIQYF. CDR3 DNA sequence: TGTGCCAGCAGTGACCTGGGTTGGGGACACCAAGCCAAAAACATTCAGTACTTC.

The chain has TRBV2 and TRBJ2-5, with no clear D. Germline lookup yields CDR1 SNHLY and CDR2 FYNNEI. V was shortened by 4 bases and J by 3 bases, with 9 bases between the two germline ends. The CDR3 is 13 amino acids. The CDR3 nucleotides are TGTGCCAGCAGTGGGCAGAAAAAAGAGACCCAGTACTTC. This translates into CASSGQKKETQYF.

This chain links TRBV5-6 with TRBJ1-4; possibly TRBD1 for D (6 bases). The CDR3 loop spans 16 amino acids. Looked up from germline, CDR1 is SGHDT and CDR2 is YYEEEE. With 4 bases removed from V and 0 bases from J, the gap between germline ends came to 13 bases. CDR3 coding DNA: TGTGCCAGCAGCCCCTCAGGGGTACCAACTAATGAAAAACTGTTTTTT. Protein sequence: CASSPSGVPTNEKLFF.

This clone was observed once. The chain recombines TRBV11-3 with TRBJ1-3; D uncertain. Germline lookup yields CDR1 SGHNT and CDR2 YENEEA. CDR3 length equals 12 residues. The V end lost 2 bases, the J end lost 8 bases, and 7 bases lay between the germline ends. This chain's CDR3 is CASSLRRDTIYF. DNA for the CDR3: TGTGCCAGCAGCTTAAGGAGGGACACCATATATTTT.

The chain couples TRBV13 to TRBJ1-6, with D possibly being TRBD1 (5 bases). Between the trimmed V and J ends, which lost 0 bases and 5 bases, there was a span of 11 bases. Germline-derived CDR1 and CDR2 are PRHDT and FYEKMQ (reference sequence). This CDR3 has 16 amino acids. The CDR3 reads CASSLGMGGDNSPLHF. CDR3 nucleotide sequence: TGTGCCAGCAGCTTAGGGATGGGGGGTGATAATTCACCCCTCCACTTT.

CDR3 region: CASSYSKGQGNSPLHF. CDR3 DNA: TGTGCCAGCAGTTACTCGAAAGGACAGGGTAATTCACCCCTCCACTTT. V gene TRBV6-5 combines with J gene TRBJ1-6; 8 bases align to TRBD1. Germline CDR1 MNHEY, CDR2 SVGAGI. The CDR3 is 16 residues long. With 0 bases clipped from V and 6 bases from J, the junction kept 4 bases outside the gene matches.

V gene TRBV6-5 combines with J gene TRBJ1-1, with 8 positions matching TRBD1. The V segment lost 6 bases and the J segment 3 bases; nucleotides outside the gene matches: 6. Germline-derived CDR1 and CDR2 are MNHEY and SVGAGI. The CDR3 runs 14 residues. The CDR3 region has the DNA TGTGCCAGCAGGGTCCAGGGGGCCTACACTGAAGCTTTCTTT. Translated, it gives CASRVQGAYTEAFF.

The rearrangement joins TRBV28 to TRBJ1-2; weak D call: TRBD1 (5 bases). V was cut by 4 bases and J by 7 bases, with 16 bases left in between. Germline V gene data show CDR1 as MDHEN and CDR2 as SYDVKM. This CDR3 spans 14 amino acids. CDR3 loop: CASSSYRGMAGYTF. CDR3 nucleotide sequence: TGTGCCAGCAGTTCCTATAGGGGAATGGCTGGCTACACCTTC.

The V gene is TRBV12-3 or TRBV12-4, the J gene TRBJ2-1, with D perhaps matching TRBD1 (8 bases). The length of the CDR3 is 13 residues. Trimming stripped 5 bases from V and 11 bases from J, with 16 bases between. The CDR3 loop reads CASSPTGGVKQFF. In nucleotides, the CDR3 is TGTGCCAGCAGTCCCACAGGGGGGGTCAAGCAGTTCTTC.

This sequence joins TRBV12-3 or TRBV12-4 and TRBJ1-1; a weak D match, TRBD1 (5 bases). V lost 7 bases, J lost 4 bases, and 13 bases lay in between. CDR3 size: 13 residues. CDR3 protein: CASKGDLGTEAFF. DNA for the CDR3: TGTGCCAGCAAAGGGGATCTAGGCACTGAAGCTTTCTTT.

J is TRBJ1-3 and V is TRBV5-1; D might be TRBD1 (5 bases). This CDR3 contains 15 residues. Trimming stripped 5 bases from V and 0 bases from J, with 12 bases between. Germline V gives CDR1 SGHRS, CDR2 YFSETQ. The CDR3 is CASRVGGDSGNTIYF. The CDR3 coding sequence is TGCGCCAGCAGAGTCGGGGGGGACTCTGGAAACACCATATATTTT.

The chain has TRBV12-3 or TRBV12-4 and TRBJ2-1, with 8 bases matching TRBD2. V was pared by 5 bases and J by 14 bases, with 11 bases of the junction left unmatched. The CDR3 extends over 13 amino acids. The CDR3 reads CASSPRTGAGEFF. The CDR3 DNA is TGTGCCAGCAGTCCACGGACGGGAGCGGGGGAGTTCTTC.

CDR3 in amino acids: CASGLLGFYEQYF. CDR3 nucleotides: TGTGCCAGCGGACTCTTGGGTTTCTACGAGCAGTACTTC. The V and J genes are TRBV6-5 and TRBJ2-7, with D perhaps matching TRBD2 (5 bases). From germline, CDR1 is MNHEY and CDR2 SVGAGI. V lost 8 bases and J 3 bases, leaving 14 bases between the germline ends. This CDR3 region has 13 residues.

The gene calls are TRBV6-5 and TRBJ1-5; 7 nucleotides line up with TRBD1. The V and J ends lost 2 bases and 5 bases, in that order; junction bases with no gene match: 3. This CDR3 has 14 amino acids. Germline-derived CDR1 and CDR2 are MNHEY and SVGAGI. The DNA for the CDR3 is TGTGCCAGCAGTTACGGGGACAGTGATCAGCCCCAGCATTTT. Translation: CASSYGDSDQPQHF.